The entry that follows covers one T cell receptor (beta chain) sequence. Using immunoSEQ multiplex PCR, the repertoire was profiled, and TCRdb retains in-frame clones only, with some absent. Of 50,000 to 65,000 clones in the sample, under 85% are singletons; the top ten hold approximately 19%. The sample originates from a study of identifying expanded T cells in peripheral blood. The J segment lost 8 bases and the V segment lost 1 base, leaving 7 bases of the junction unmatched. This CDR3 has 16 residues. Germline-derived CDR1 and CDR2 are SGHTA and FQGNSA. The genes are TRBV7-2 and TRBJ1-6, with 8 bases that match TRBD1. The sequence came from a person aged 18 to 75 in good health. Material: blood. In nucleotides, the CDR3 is TGTGCCAGCAGCTTAGGAGCCAGGGGGCGAGATTCACCCCTCCACTTT. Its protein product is CASSLGARGRDSPLHF. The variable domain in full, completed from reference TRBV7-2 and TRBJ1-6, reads GAGVSQSPSNKVTEKGKDVELRCDPISGHTALYWYRQSLGQGLEFLIYFQGNSAPDKSGLPSDRFSAERTGGSVSTLTIQRTQQEDSAVYLCASSLGARGRDSPLHFGNGTRLTVT.